This entry features one T cell receptor (beta chain) sequence. Only a few counts were recorded for this clone. Its antigen has not been determined. No much larger clone exists at a distance of one base, and base qualities are not known. This sample includes further DNA sequences coding for the same CDR3. This sample was taken from a study of blood T cell repertoires in COVID-19 (dated by TCRdb to 2018 to 2020). About the full investigation: Samples from collaborators originated in the United States, Italy and Spain and spanned both the acute and convalescent phases of COVID-19. The prospective study material was composed of cDNA or gDNA derived from T cells, B-cell-depleted T cells, or PBMCs. Deeply sampled blood TCRbeta repertoires from subjects exposed to, actively infected with, or recovered from COVID-19 were included in the dataset. The repertoires were made available in a free public database intended to serve as a resource for research on the immune response to SARS-CoV-2. Samples came from the ongoing ImmuneRACE study (first 160 participants) plus 1,254 subjects from 6 global collaborators. A de-identified subject ID, COVID-19 status, age in years and sex were almost always included in the sample metadata. Where HLA class I and class II types were available, the types were taken from metadata supplied by the sample provider, not from assay-based typing. The paper's findings and limits, for the study overall: The quantity of clinical and demographic metadata differed by source and by participant and was supplied without curation.

The immunoSEQ Assay, a bias-controlled multiplex PCR, was used to amplify TCRbeta CDR3 regions from genomic DNA. The study's processing was this. The number of nucleated cells in each sample was estimated from the amplification of reference gene primers within the assay. To quantify the absolute abundance of each unique TCRbeta CDR3 rearrangement, sequence reads were collapsed and filtered. Productive Simpson clonality was computed per sample as the square root of Simpson's diversity index over productive rearrangements. In TCRdb, the immuneACCESS table is reduced to in-frame sequences with V and J assigned. These tables do not hold every clone; where another copy was compared, an unresolved V gene accounts for under half, and the others remain unexplained. The D gene and trimming were derived from the DNA, and the V and J assignments and clone size from that table. The sample contains roughly 380,000 clones, 81% of them found a single time. In total, the top ten clones hold 1.1% of the sample.

Whole blood was collected in K2EDTA tubes by collaborating institutions according to the institutions' own protocols. For TCRbeta analysis, collaborators shipped samples in one of three forms: frozen whole blood, isolated PBMCs, or DNA extracted from either of those sample types. Trimming takes 5 bases from V and 7 bases from J, and the germline ends sit 11 bases apart. CDR1 and CDR2, looked up from the germline V gene (reference sequence), are PRHDT and FYEKMQ. The CDR3 contains 12 residues, cysteine and phenylalanine counted. Here the CDR3 DNA is all that survives: 36 bases in frame from base 1. The receptor's source is a human donor with acute or convalescent COVID-19. The donor label of this sample is uncertain. In this chain, TRBV13 is recombined with TRBJ1-2; TRBD1 might be the D gene, on 6 matching bases. The sequenced sample consisted of peripheral blood. The CDR3 sequence is CASSQQGSGYTF. The DNA sequence follows: TGTGCCAGCAGCCAACAGGGTAGTGGCTACACCTTC.